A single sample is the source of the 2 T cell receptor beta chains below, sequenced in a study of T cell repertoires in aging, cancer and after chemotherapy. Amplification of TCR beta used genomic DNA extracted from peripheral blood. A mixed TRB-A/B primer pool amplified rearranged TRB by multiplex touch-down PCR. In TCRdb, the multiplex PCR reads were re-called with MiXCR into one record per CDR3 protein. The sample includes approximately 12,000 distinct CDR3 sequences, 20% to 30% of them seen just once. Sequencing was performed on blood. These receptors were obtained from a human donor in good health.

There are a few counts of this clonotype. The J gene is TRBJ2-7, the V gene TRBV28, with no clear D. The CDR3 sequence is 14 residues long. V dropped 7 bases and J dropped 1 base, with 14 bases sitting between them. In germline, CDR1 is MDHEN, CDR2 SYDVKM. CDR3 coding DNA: TGTGCCAGCACTACCCCCGCCGCTTCCTACGAGCAGTACTTC. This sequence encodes CASTTPAASYEQYF.

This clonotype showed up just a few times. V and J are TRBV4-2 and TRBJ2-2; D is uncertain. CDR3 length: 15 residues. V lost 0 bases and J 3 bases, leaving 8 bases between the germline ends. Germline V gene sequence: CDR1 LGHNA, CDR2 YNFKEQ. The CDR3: CASSQDGSDTGELFF. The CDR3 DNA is TGTGCCAGCAGCCAAGATGGTTCGGACACCGGGGAGCTGTTTTTT.